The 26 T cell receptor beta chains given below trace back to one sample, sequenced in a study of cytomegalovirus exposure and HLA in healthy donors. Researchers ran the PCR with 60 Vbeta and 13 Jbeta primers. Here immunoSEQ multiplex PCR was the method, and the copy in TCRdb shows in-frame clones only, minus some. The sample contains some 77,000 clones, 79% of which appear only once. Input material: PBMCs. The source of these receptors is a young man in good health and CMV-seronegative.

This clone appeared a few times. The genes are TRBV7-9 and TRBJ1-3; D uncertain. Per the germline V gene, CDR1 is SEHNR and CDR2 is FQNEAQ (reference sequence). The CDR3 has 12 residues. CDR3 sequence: CSTGDSGNTIYF. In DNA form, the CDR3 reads TGTTCCACCGGGGACTCTGGAAACACCATATATTTT.

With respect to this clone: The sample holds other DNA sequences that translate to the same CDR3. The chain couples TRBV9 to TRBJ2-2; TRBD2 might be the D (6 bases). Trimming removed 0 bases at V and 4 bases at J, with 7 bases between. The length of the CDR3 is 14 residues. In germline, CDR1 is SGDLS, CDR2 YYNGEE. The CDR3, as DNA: TGTGCCAGCAGCGTAGCGGGGGTCACCGGGGAGCTGTTTTTT. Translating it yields CASSVAGVTGELFF.

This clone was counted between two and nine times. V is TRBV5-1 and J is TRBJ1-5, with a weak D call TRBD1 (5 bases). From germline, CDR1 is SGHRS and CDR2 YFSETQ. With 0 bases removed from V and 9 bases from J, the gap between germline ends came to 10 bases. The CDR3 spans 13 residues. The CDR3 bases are TGCGCCAGCAGCTTGGTCGGGGGTGGGCCCCAGCATTTT. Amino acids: CASSLVGGGPQHF.

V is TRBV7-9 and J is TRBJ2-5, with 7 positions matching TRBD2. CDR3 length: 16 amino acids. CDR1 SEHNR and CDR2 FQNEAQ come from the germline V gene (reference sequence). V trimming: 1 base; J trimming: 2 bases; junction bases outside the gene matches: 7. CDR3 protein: CASSLVRLADQETQYF. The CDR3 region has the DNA TGTGCCAGCAGCTTAGTTAGGCTAGCGGATCAAGAGACCCAGTACTTC.

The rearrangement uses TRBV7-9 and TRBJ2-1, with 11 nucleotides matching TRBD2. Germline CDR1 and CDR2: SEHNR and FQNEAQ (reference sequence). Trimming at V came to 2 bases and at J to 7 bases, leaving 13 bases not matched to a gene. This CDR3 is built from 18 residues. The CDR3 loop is CASSLPPRLAGGRNEQFF. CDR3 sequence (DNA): TGTGCCAGCAGCTTACCTCCCCGGCTAGCGGGAGGTCGTAATGAGCAGTTCTTC.

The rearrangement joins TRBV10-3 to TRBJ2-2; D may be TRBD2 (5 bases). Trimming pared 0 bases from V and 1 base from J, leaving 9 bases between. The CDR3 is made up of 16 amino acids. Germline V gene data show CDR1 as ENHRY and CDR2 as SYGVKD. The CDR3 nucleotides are TGTGCCATCAGTGAGTCCCGGGCGGGGAACACCGGGGAGCTGTTTTTT. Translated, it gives CAISESRAGNTGELFF.

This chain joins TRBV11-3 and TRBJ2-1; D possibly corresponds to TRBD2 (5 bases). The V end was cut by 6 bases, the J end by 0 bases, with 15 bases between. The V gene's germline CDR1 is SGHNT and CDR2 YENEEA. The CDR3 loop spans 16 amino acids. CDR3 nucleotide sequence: TGTGCCAGCAGTTCCGAGCGGACGAGCTCCTACAATGAGCAGTTCTTC. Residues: CASSSERTSSYNEQFF.

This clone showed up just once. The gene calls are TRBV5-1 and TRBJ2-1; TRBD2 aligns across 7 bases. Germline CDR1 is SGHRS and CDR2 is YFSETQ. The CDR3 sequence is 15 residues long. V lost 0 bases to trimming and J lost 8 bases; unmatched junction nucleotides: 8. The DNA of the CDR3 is TGCGCCAGCAGCTTGGGACCGGGGGGAAAGGATGAGCAGTTCTTC. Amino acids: CASSLGPGGKDEQFF. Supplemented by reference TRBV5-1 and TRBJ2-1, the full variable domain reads KAGVTQTPRYLIKTRGQQVTLSCSPISGHRSVSWYQQTPGQGLQFLFEYFSETQRNKGNFPGRFSGRQFSNSRSEMNVSTLELGDSALYLCASSLGPGGKDEQFFGPGTRLTVL.

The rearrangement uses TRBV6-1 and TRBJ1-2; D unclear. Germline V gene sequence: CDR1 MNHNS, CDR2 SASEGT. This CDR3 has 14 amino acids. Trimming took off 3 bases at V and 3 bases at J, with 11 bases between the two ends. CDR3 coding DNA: TGTGCCAGCAGTGAGCCAGGATTGGACTATGGCTACACCTTC. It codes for CASSEPGLDYGYTF.

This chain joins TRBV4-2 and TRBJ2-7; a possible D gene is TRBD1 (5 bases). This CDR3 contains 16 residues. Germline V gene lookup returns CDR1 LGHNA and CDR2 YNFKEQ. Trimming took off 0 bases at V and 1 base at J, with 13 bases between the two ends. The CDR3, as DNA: TGTGCCAGCAGCCAAGATTGGGCAGGGAATTCCTACGAGCAGTACTTC. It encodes CASSQDWAGNSYEQYF.

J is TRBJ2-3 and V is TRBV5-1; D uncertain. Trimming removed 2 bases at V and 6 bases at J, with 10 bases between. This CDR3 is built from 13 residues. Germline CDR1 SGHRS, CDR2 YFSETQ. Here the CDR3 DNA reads TGCGCCAGCAGCTTAGCGACTGGGGATACGCAGTATTTT. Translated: CASSLATGDTQYF. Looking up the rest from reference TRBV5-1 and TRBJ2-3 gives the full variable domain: KAGVTQTPRYLIKTRGQQVTLSCSPISGHRSVSWYQQTPGQGLQFLFEYFSETQRNKGNFPGRFSGRQFSNSRSEMNVSTLELGDSALYLCASSLATGDTQYFGPGTRLTVL.

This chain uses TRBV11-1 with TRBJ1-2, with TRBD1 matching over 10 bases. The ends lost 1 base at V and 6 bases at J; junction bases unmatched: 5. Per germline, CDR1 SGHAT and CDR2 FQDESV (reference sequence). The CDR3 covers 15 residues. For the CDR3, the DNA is TGTGCCAGCAGCTTAGAATCTGGGACAGGGGATGGCTACACCTTC. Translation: CASSLESGTGDGYTF. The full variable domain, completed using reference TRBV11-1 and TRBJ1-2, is EAEVAQSPRYKITEKSQAVAFWCDPISGHATLYWYRQILGQGPELLVQFQDESVVDDSQLPKDRFSAERLKGVDSTLKIQPAELGDSAMYLCASSLESGTGDGYTFGSGTRLTVV.

The CDR3 reads CSAVGVNTEAFF. DNA for the CDR3: TGCAGCGCTGTAGGGGTGAACACTGAAGCTTTCTTT. V usage is TRBV29-1 and J usage is TRBJ1-1, with D possibly matching TRBD1 (5 bases). Germline lookup yields CDR1 SQVTM and CDR2 ANQGSEA. Trimming left V 7 bases short and J 0 bases short, with 9 bases between. The CDR3 is 12 residues long.

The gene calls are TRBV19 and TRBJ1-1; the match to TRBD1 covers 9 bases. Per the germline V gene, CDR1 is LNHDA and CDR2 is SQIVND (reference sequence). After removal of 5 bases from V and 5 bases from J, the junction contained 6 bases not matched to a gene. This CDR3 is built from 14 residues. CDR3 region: CASSLDRGVTEAFF. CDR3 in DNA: TGTGCCAGTAGTCTCGACAGGGGGGTTACTGAAGCTTTCTTT.

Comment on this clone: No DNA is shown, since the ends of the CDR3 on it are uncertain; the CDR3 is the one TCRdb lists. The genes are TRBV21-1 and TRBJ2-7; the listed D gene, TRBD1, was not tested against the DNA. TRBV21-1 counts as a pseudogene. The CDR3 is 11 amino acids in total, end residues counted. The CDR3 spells CVGTGIYEQYF.

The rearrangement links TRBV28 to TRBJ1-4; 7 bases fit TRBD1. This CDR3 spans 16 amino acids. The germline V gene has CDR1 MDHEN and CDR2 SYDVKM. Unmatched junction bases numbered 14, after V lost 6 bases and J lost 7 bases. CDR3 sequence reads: CASRRQGPRVSEKLFF. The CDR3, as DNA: TGTGCCAGCAGAAGACAGGGTCCGCGGGTTAGTGAAAAACTGTTTTTT.

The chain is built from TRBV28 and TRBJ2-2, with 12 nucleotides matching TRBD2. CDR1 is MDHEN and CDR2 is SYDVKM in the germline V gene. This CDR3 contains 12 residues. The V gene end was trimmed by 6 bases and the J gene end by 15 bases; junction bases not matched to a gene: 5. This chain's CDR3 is CASRTSGRRMFF. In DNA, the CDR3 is TGTGCCAGCAGAACTAGCGGGAGGCGGATGTTTTTT.

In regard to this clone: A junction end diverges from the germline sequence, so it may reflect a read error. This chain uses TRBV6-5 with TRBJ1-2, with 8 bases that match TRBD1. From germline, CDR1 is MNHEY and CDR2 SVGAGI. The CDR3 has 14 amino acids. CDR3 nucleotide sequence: TGTGCCAGCACCCGGGGGACAGGTCTCTATGGCTACCCCTTC. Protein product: CASTRGTGLYGYPF.

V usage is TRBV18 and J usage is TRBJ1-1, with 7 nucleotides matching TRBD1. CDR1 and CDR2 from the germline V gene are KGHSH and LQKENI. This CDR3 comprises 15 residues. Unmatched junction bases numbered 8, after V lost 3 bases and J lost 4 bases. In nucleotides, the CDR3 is TGTGCCAGCTCACCCCAGGGGGAGCTTTTCACTGAAGCTTTCTTT. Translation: CASSPQGELFTEAFF.

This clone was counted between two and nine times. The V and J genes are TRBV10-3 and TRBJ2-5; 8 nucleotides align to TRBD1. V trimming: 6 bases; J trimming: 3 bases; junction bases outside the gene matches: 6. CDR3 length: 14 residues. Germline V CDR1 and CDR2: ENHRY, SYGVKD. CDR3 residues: CAIRAGGFEETQYF. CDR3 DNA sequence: TGTGCCATCAGAGCAGGGGGCTTTGAAGAGACCCAGTACTTC.

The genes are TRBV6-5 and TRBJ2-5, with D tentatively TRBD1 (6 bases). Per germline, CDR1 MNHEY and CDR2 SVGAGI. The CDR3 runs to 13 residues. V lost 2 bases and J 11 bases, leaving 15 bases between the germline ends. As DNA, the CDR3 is TGTGCCAGCAGTTACGCCATGCCCGGGACACAGTACTTC. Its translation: CASSYAMPGTQYF.

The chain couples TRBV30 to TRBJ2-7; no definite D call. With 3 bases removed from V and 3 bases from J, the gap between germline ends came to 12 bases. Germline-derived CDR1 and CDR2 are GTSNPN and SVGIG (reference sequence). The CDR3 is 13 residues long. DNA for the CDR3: TGTGCCTGGAGCCTTGGGCCAGTCTACGAGCAGTACTTC. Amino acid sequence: CAWSLGPVYEQYF.

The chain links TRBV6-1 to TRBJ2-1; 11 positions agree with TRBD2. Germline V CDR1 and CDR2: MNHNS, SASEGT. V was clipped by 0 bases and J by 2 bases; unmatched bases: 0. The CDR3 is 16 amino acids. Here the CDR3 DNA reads TGTGCCAGCAGTGAAGCTAGCGGGGGGGCCTACAATGAGCAGTTCTTC. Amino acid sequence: CASSEASGGAYNEQFF.

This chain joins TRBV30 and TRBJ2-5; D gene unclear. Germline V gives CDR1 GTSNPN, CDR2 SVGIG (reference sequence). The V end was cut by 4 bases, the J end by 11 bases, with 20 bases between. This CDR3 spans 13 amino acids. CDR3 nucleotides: TGTGCCTGGACCGGGTCAGTGCGCGGTCTACAGTACTTC. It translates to CAWTGSVRGLQYF.

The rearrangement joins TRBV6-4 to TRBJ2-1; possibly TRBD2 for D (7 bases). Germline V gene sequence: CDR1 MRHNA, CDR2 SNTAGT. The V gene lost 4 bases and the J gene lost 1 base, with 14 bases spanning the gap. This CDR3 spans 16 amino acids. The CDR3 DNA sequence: TGTGCCAGCAGTGGGGGAGGGGGGCGTTCCTACAATGAGCAGTTCTTC. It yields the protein CASSGGGGRSYNEQFF.

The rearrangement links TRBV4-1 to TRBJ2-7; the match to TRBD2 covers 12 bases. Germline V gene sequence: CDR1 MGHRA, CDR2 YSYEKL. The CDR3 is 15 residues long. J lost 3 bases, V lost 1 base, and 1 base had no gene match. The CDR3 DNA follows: TGCGCCAGCAGCCAAGGGACTAGCGGGAACTACGAGCAGTACTTC. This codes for CASSQGTSGNYEQYF.